This T cell receptor (beta chain) was recovered during a study of shared clonotypes between healthy human individuals. Study-wide findings and caveats: It was the few donors that limited the genetic and exposure-history diversity represented. Rarefaction indicated that sorted-subset sequencing remained incomplete although depth was large. The generation probabilities recorded for non-shared clonotypes fell below those of clonotypes shared by all four donors.

Profiled with immunoSEQ multiplex PCR; TCRdb holds only in-frame clones, not every one. This sample has about 2.3 million clones, with over 90% found just once. Into CD45RA+ naive and CD45RA-negative memory subsets, the CD4+ cells were split. The CDR3 is 13 residues long. The V end was cut by 4 bases, the J end by 8 bases, with 15 bases between. In germline, CDR1 is SGHNT, CDR2 YYREEE (reference sequence). In the case of this clone: Antigen specificity is unknown.

This TCR was sampled from a man in his late teens or twenties in good health. Some clones in this sample may be carry-over from other donors' samples. Sample: naive CD4+ T cells from PBMCs. The subset: CD45RA+ positively selected. The V and J genes are TRBV5-4 and TRBJ1-2; D may be TRBD1 (5 bases). CDR3 nucleotides: TGTGCCAGCAGCGGGGCAGGGTTGACAGGCTACACCTTC. Translating it yields CASSGAGLTGYTF.